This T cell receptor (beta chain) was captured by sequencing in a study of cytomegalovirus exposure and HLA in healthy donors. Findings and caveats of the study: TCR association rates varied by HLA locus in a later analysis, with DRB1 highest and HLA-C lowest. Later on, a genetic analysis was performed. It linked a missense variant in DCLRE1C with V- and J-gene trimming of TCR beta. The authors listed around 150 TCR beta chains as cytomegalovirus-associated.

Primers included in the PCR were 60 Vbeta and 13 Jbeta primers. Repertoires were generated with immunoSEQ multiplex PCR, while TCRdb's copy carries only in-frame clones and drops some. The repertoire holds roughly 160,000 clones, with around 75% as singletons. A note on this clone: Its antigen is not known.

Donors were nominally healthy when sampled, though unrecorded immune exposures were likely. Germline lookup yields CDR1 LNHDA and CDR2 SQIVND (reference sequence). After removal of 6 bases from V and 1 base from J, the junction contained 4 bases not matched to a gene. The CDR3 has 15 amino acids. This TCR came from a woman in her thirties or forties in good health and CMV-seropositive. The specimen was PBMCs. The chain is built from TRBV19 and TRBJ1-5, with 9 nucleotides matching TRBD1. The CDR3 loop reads CASRGQGLSNQPQHF. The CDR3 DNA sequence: TGTGCCAGTAGGGGACAGGGTTTGAGCAATCAGCCCCAGCATTTT.